This TCR beta chain was obtained from a study of metastatic and nonmetastatic thyroid tumors (dated by TCRdb to about 2020). For the wider study: Repertoires were compared across peripheral blood and tumor or nodule tissue samples from malignant and benign thyroid patients. Study-level results and caveats: TCR beta diversity was reported as significantly higher in malignant tumors than in benign nodules, in both blood and tumor samples.

Receptor amplification or capture employed PCR. Sequencing instrument: Illumina HiSeq 4000. High-throughput sequencing was used to profile the TCR beta-chain CDR3 region of each patient. In the source study's methods: CDR3 differences across clinicopathological groups were used to build a classifier for discriminating distant-metastatic papillary thyroid cancer patients. The Shannon index was used to assess repertoire diversity, and the Morisita-Horn index was used to assess tumor-blood repertoire similarity. The public sequencing data were trimmed at Q25 with fastp and processed into clonotypes with MiXCR by TCRdb, which kept only in-frame beta chains. Clone size and V and J calls follow TCRdb, not the original study. This sample holds approximately 5,000 clones; approximately 24% were observed only once. Around a fifth of the sample rests with the top ten. None of the patients had been given any treatment before thyroid surgery. Patient clinical samples collected from about 2012 to 2019 were retrospectively analysed using T-cell receptor beta sequencing.

This clone qualifies as medium-sized (0.01 to 0.1%). Which antigen it targets is not known. Per-base quality was not reported, and no clone a single base away is much larger than it. The material sequenced was tumor tissue. The clonotype was recovered from a male donor with papillary thyroid cancer or a benign thyroid nodule (not recorded which). Some clones in this sample may be carry-over from other donors' samples.

The CDR3 is CASGATGGTQYF. The DNA sequence is TGTGCCAGTGGCGCTACGGGTGGGACCCAGTACTTC. The chain is assembled from TRBV2 and TRBJ2-5; confidence is insufficient to name the D gene. The germline V gene specifies SNHLY as CDR1 and FYNNEI as CDR2. V loses 9 bases of germline sequence and J loses 7 bases, and the interval between the two ends is 15 bases. Including the terminal cysteine and phenylalanine, the CDR3 comprises 12 residues. The read is trimmed to its CDR3 DNA, 36 bases read in frame from base 1.